Following are 32 T cell receptor beta chains from one sample sequenced in a study of blood T cells in healthy people across ages. The second PCR ran about 6 to 12 cycles with a sample-barcoded 5' primer and J-beta primers. Each CDR3 protein is one row after TCRdb ran MiXCR on the 5' RACE reads. This sample has 1.5 million to 2 million distinct CDR3 sequences; 28% occur once, and the top ten carry approximately 7.7%. Material: blood. The source of these receptors is a woman aged 25 to 39 in good health.

Only a few counts were recorded for this clonotype. The V and J genes are TRBV6-5 and TRBJ2-6, with D possibly matching TRBD1 (6 bases). Trimming took 0 bases from V and 4 from J, leaving 13 bases between them. Germline lookup yields CDR1 MNHEY and CDR2 SVGAGI. The length of the CDR3 is 17 residues. CDR3: CASSYSGSGAGANVLTF. The CDR3 nucleotides are TGTGCCAGCAGTTACTCGGGTTCAGGGGCCGGGGCCAACGTCCTGACTTTC.

The rearrangement joins TRBV7-2 to TRBJ1-2; possibly TRBD1 for D (5 bases). V was cut by 1 base and J by 0 bases, with 6 bases left in between. Germline V gene data show CDR1 as SGHTA and CDR2 as FQGNSA. This CDR3 is 14 amino acids long. This chain's CDR3 is CASSLVGPNYGYTF. The CDR3 DNA follows: TGTGCCAGCAGCTTAGTGGGGCCTAACTATGGCTACACCTTC.

CDR3 in DNA: TGTGCCAGCAGTTACTCCGGGAGGGCCACGGATGAGCAGTTCTTC. It encodes CASSYSGRATDEQFF. The rearrangement links TRBV6-2 or TRBV6-3 to TRBJ2-1, with 8 bases lining up with TRBD2. The germline V gene has CDR1 MNHEY and CDR2 SVGEGT. The CDR3 loop spans 15 amino acids. J gave up 8 bases and V 0 bases, and 6 bases lay outside the gene matches.

This chain uses TRBV14 with TRBJ2-1; possible D gene TRBD2, 7 bases. Germline CDR1 SGHDN, CDR2 FVKESK. This CDR3 spans 11 amino acids. V was pared by 4 bases and J by 13 bases, with 11 bases between. This chain's CDR3 is CASSRGGLQFF. CDR3 sequence (DNA): TGTGCCAGCAGCCGAGGGGGACTACAGTTCTTC.

The sample holds a few counts of this clonotype. This CDR3 is CASSHRGAGGNNEQFF. As DNA, the CDR3 is TGTGCCAGCAGCCACCGGGGGGCGGGAGGAAACAATGAGCAGTTCTTC. The gene calls are TRBV4-2 and TRBJ2-1; TRBD2 matches at 8 bases. The CDR3 spans 16 residues. Germline CDR1 LGHNA, CDR2 YNFKEQ. J was trimmed by 5 bases and V by 3 bases; bases with no gene match: 9.

This clonotype was observed a handful of times. The rearrangement joins TRBV20-1 to TRBJ2-7; 7 bases are shared with TRBD1. The CDR3 loop spans 12 amino acids. Germline values: CDR1 DFQATT, CDR2 SNEGSKA (reference sequence). The J segment lost 4 bases and the V segment lost 1 base, leaving 1 base of the junction unmatched. The CDR3 region is CSARGRGYEQYF. The CDR3, as DNA: TGCAGTGCTAGAGGCAGGGGGTACGAGCAGTACTTC.

There are a few counts of this clonotype. The rearrangement uses TRBV6-2 or TRBV6-3 and TRBJ2-5, with no clear D. The end of the DNA fits TRBJ2-7 better, so the J call may be wrong. Germline V gives CDR1 MNHEY, CDR2 SVGEGT. This CDR3 comprises 13 residues. The CDR3 DNA reads TGTGCCAGCTCTGGACCGGGTCACTACGAGCAGTACTTC. Translation: CASSGPGHYEQYF.

For this clonotype: This may come from a read error, since a much larger clone is one base off. The rearrangement uses TRBV6-5 and TRBJ2-4; D is possibly TRBD2 (6 bases). Germline assignment: CDR1 MNHEY and CDR2 SVGAGI. The V end was cut by 10 bases, the J end by 13 bases, with 23 bases between. This CDR3 has 13 amino acids. The CDR3: CATGGVAYNEQYF. Written as DNA, the CDR3 is TGTGCCACAGGCGGGGTGGCCTACAATGAGCAGTACTTC.

V is TRBV6-6 and J is TRBJ2-3; possibly TRBD2 for D (6 bases). V was pared by 8 bases and J by 4 bases, with 19 bases between. Germline CDR1 reads MNHNY; CDR2 reads SVGAGI (reference sequence). This CDR3 has 15 residues. The CDR3 spells CASANPLGLSDTQYF. The DNA for the CDR3 is TGTGCCAGCGCTAATCCCCTGGGACTTTCAGATACGCAGTATTTT.

At least ten counts were recorded for this clonotype. This chain connects TRBV5-6 to TRBJ2-4, with D unclear. V dropped 4 bases and J dropped 1 base, with 18 bases sitting between them. This CDR3 is 17 amino acids long. Looked up from germline, CDR1 is SGHDT and CDR2 is YYEEEE. CDR3 nucleotide sequence: TGTGCCAGCAGCCCCCGGACCTGGGAACGCGCCAAAAACATTCAGTACTTC. Protein sequence: CASSPRTWERAKNIQYF.

The chain has TRBV6-5 and TRBJ2-3; D is possibly TRBD2 (5 bases). V dropped 4 bases and J dropped 5 bases, with 16 bases sitting between them. This CDR3 spans 15 amino acids. The germline V gene has CDR1 MNHEY and CDR2 SVGAGI. CDR3: CASSSPEGLGDTQYF. The CDR3 nucleotides read TGTGCCAGCAGTTCCCCCGAGGGATTGGGAGATACGCAGTATTTT.

This clonotype was picked up many times. The V and J genes are TRBV12-3 or TRBV12-4 and TRBJ1-2; D not certain. Trimming took off 3 bases at V and 5 bases at J, with 10 bases between the two ends. The CDR3 has 13 amino acids. The CDR3 sequence: CASSFGQAYGYTF. The CDR3, as DNA: TGTGCCAGCAGTTTTGGGCAGGCGTATGGCTACACCTTC.

This clonotype has a handful of counts. The chain combines TRBV6-2 or TRBV6-3 with TRBJ2-1; TRBD2 aligns across 14 bases. The CDR3 is 17 amino acids. With V trimmed by 6 bases and J by 3 bases, 7 bases remained unmatched. Germline CDR1 MNHEY, CDR2 SVGEGT. Here the CDR3 reads CASRPTGLAGVYNEQFF. In DNA form, the CDR3 reads TGTGCCAGCAGGCCTACGGGACTAGCGGGAGTCTACAATGAGCAGTTCTTC.

This clonotype was recorded many times. The J gene is TRBJ2-1, the V gene TRBV5-1, with D maybe TRBD2 (6 bases). Trimming cost V 4 bases and J 3 bases, with 14 bases left between them. The germline gives CDR1 SGHRS, CDR2 YFSETQ. The CDR3 is 15 amino acids. CDR3 in amino acids: CASSQQVSGYNEQFF. The CDR3 region has the DNA TGCGCCAGCAGCCAACAGGTTAGCGGCTACAATGAGCAGTTCTTC.

This clonotype was observed many times. The chain has TRBV6-5 and TRBJ2-7, with 13 bases fitting TRBD2. J gave up 5 bases and V 6 bases, and 7 bases lay outside the gene matches. CDR1 and CDR2 from the germline V gene are MNHEY and SVGAGI. This CDR3 is 15 amino acids long. The CDR3 DNA reads as TGTGCCAGCAGCACGGGACTAGCGGGAACCCACGAGCAGTACTTC. It codes for CASSTGLAGTHEQYF.

This clonotype was counted between two and nine times. This rearrangement joins TRBV30 to TRBJ1-4; D may be TRBD1 (5 bases). The V gene lost 3 bases and the J gene lost 6 bases, with 14 bases spanning the gap. This CDR3 is 14 amino acids long. CDR1 is GTSNPN and CDR2 is SVGIG in the germline V gene (reference sequence). DNA of the CDR3: TGTGCCTGGAGCACGGGTGCGGGGGATGAAAAACTGTTTTTT. This codes for CAWSTGAGDEKLFF.

This chain joins TRBV12-3 or TRBV12-4 and TRBJ1-2, with D possibly TRBD1 on 5 matching bases. The ends were cut back, 2 bases at V and 8 bases at J, with 15 bases in the middle. The CDR3 loop spans 14 amino acids. This chain's CDR3 is CASSLSPGRRGYTF. For the CDR3, the DNA is TGTGCCAGCAGTTTATCCCCGGGACGTCGGGGCTACACCTTC.

This chain uses TRBV5-5 with TRBJ2-5; D might be TRBD2 (6 bases). Trimming left V 0 bases short and J 4 bases short, with 16 bases between. CDR1 SGHKS and CDR2 YYEKEE come from the germline V gene (reference sequence). This CDR3 has 16 amino acids. CDR3 loop: CASSLGRGWRPETQYF. In nucleotides, the CDR3 is TGTGCCAGCAGCTTGGGGCGGGGCTGGCGGCCAGAGACCCAGTACTTC. Full variable domain (outside the CDR3, taken from reference TRBV5-5 and TRBJ2-5): DAGVTQSPTHLIKTRGQQVTLRCSPISGHKSVSWYQQVLGQGPQFIFQYYEKEERGRGNFPDRFSARQFPNYSSELNVNALLLGDSALYLCASSLGRGWRPETQYFGPGTRLLVL.

At least ten counts were recorded for this clonotype. The rearrangement joins TRBV29-1 to TRBJ2-3, with TRBD2 matching over 10 bases. The CDR3 is 15 residues long. The germline gives CDR1 SQVTM, CDR2 ANQGSEA. The V segment lost 1 base and the J segment 4 bases; nucleotides outside the gene matches: 5. CDR3 protein: CSVEGTSGLADTQYF. DNA of the CDR3: TGCAGCGTTGAAGGGACTAGCGGTTTAGCAGATACGCAGTATTTT.

This clonotype was seen a few times. The genes are TRBV4-2 and TRBJ2-7; 8 positions agree with TRBD1. CDR1 and CDR2 (germline): LGHNA, YNFKEQ. The CDR3 contains 15 residues. Trimming at V came to 0 bases and at J to 2 bases, leaving 3 bases not matched to a gene. The CDR3 region has the DNA TGTGCCAGCAGCCAAGATTCAGGGGGCGCCTACGAGCAGTACTTC. Translated, it gives CASSQDSGGAYEQYF.

This clonotype was counted at least ten times. This sequence joins TRBV7-2 and TRBJ2-3; possibly TRBD2 for D (6 bases). The CDR3 totals 14 residues. Trimming removed 2 bases from V and 10 bases from J, with 16 bases in between. Germline CDR1 is SGHTA and CDR2 is FQGNSA. The CDR3 DNA sequence: TGTGCCAGCAGCTTATACGGGGGAGGAGAGGCGCAGTATTTT. It specifies CASSLYGGGEAQYF.

With regard to this clonotype: Its ends do not fully match the called genes, so a read error is possible. V is TRBV30 and J is TRBJ1-5; no clear D. CDR1 is GTSNPN and CDR2 is SVGIG in the germline V gene (reference sequence). This CDR3 has 13 residues. The chain's CDR3 is CARSVGPSMPQHF. The DNA for the CDR3 is TGTGCCCGGAGTGTAGGCCCCTCTATGCCCCAGCATTTT.

V gene TRBV25-1 combines with J gene TRBJ2-5; perhaps TRBD2 as D (5 bases). Germline V gene sequence: CDR1 MGHDK, CDR2 SYGVNS. Trimming removed 3 bases from V and 5 bases from J, with 13 bases in between. This CDR3 is 14 amino acids long. The CDR3: CASSEIGVGETQYF. The CDR3 nucleotides are TGTGCCAGCAGTGAGATCGGGGTGGGTGAGACCCAGTACTTC. Full variable domain (outside the CDR3, taken from reference TRBV25-1 and TRBJ2-5): EADIYQTPRYLVIGTGKKITLECSQTMGHDKMYWYQQDPGMELHLIHYSYGVNSTEKGDLSSESTVSRIRTEHFPLTLESARPSHTSQYLCASSEIGVGETQYFGPGTRLLVL.

The rearrangement uses TRBV11-2 and TRBJ2-2; D uncertain. V lost 10 bases, J lost 1 base, and 7 bases lay in between. The CDR3 runs 12 residues. The V gene's germline CDR1 is SGHAT and CDR2 FQNNGV. The CDR3 nucleotides read TGTGCCACGGGCTTGAACACCGGGGAGCTGTTTTTT. Its protein product is CATGLNTGELFF.

This clonotype has more than one count but fewer than ten. This rearrangement joins TRBV11-3 to TRBJ2-7, with D tentatively TRBD2 (6 bases). There are 13 residues in the CDR3. Deletions cut 6 bases from V and 5 bases from J, with 14 bases between. Germline V gene sequence: CDR1 SGHNT, CDR2 YENEEA. The chain's CDR3 is CASSFTSFDEQYF. The CDR3 DNA is TGTGCCAGCAGTTTTACTAGCTTCGACGAGCAGTACTTC.

The V gene is TRBV18, the J gene TRBJ1-4; D uncertain. This CDR3 comprises 15 residues. Trimming shortened V by 3 bases and J by 5 bases, and 13 bases separated the two germline ends. The germline V gene has CDR1 KGHSH and CDR2 LQKENI. The CDR3 DNA follows: TGTGCCAGCTCACCCCTGAGCGCCGGCAATGAAAAACTGTTTTTT. This sequence encodes CASSPLSAGNEKLFF.

This clonotype was counted between two and nine times. V usage is TRBV20-1 and J usage is TRBJ2-1; D is unresolved. Per germline, CDR1 DFQATT and CDR2 SNEGSKA (reference sequence). This CDR3 spans 11 amino acids. The V end was cut by 0 bases, the J end by 9 bases, with 6 bases between. As DNA, the CDR3 is TGCAGTGCTAGAGAGGATGGTGAGCAGTTCTTC. Its translation: CSAREDGEQFF.

This clonotype occurred many times. The chain joins TRBV10-1 to TRBJ2-1; maybe TRBD2 (5 bases). The CDR3 spans 14 residues. V lost 4 bases to trimming and J lost 9 bases, with 16 bases between them. Germline V gene sequence: CDR1 WNHNN, CDR2 SYGVQD (reference sequence). This CDR3 reads CASSVGGLVSEQFF. CDR3 sequence (DNA): TGCGCCAGCAGTGTCGGAGGTTTAGTCAGTGAGCAGTTCTTC.

This clonotype has a count of ten or more. Germline and junction disagree at one end, which may indicate a read error. V usage is TRBV5-1 and J usage is TRBJ2-5; 7 bases are shared with TRBD1. The CDR3 is 14 amino acids. Germline lookup yields CDR1 SGHRS and CDR2 YFSETQ. DNA of the CDR3: TGTGCCAGCAGCTTAGGGCAGGGGGAAGAGACCCAGTACTTC. Its translation is CASSLGQGEETQYF.

The chain links TRBV6-1 to TRBJ1-5; D is possibly TRBD1 (5 bases). The length of the CDR3 is 16 residues. Trimming left V 4 bases short and J 6 bases short, with 19 bases between. Per the germline V gene, CDR1 is MNHNS and CDR2 is SASEGT. CDR3 amino acids: CASSVTGPQAVQPQHF. The DNA for the CDR3 is TGTGCCAGCAGTGTAACGGGACCCCAAGCCGTTCAGCCCCAGCATTTT.

About this clonotype: A much larger clone is a single base away; this may be a read error. The chain carries TRBV29-1 and TRBJ2-5; TRBD1 aligns across 7 bases. V was clipped by 7 bases and J by 4 bases; unmatched bases: 12. This CDR3 spans 14 amino acids. Germline V gene sequence: CDR1 SQVTM, CDR2 ANQGSEA. Written as DNA, the CDR3 is TGCAGCGCGACAAGACCGGCAGGGGGAGAGACCCAGTACTTC. This codes for CSATRPAGGETQYF.

The table lists this clonotype with a few counts. The rearrangement uses TRBV6-5 and TRBJ1-4; perhaps TRBD1 as D (6 bases). V lost 5 bases to trimming and J lost 0 bases, with 10 bases between them. This CDR3 contains 15 residues. Germline-derived CDR1 and CDR2 are MNHEY and SVGAGI. Here the CDR3 reads CASSVTGSTNEKLFF. In nucleotides, the CDR3 is TGTGCCAGCAGTGTGACAGGCTCAACTAATGAAAAACTGTTTTTT.